The 24 T cell receptor beta chains below were found in one sample sequenced in a study of blood T cell repertoires in COVID-19. The repertoire was sequenced with immunoSEQ multiplex PCR; TCRdb's copy has only in-frame clones and lacks some. The sample lists more than 400,000 clones, approximately 86% occurring once. Sequenced material: PBMCs or T cells enriched from blood (not recorded which). Source of these receptors: a woman younger than 30 who had recovered from COVID-19.

V and J are TRBV28 and TRBJ2-7; D perhaps matches TRBD1 (6 bases). Trimming cost V 0 bases and J 0 bases, with 6 bases left between them. From germline, CDR1 is MDHEN and CDR2 SYDVKM. The CDR3 is made up of 14 amino acids. The CDR3 is CASSLWDSSYEQYF. The CDR3 DNA reads TGTGCCAGCAGTTTATGGGACAGCTCCTACGAGCAGTACTTC.

The V gene is TRBV12-5, the J gene TRBJ2-2; 12 bases map to TRBD2. Germline CDR1 is LGHNT and CDR2 is FRNRAP. V gave up 7 bases and J gave up 4 bases; unmatched junction bases: 19. CDR3 length: 20 amino acids. CDR3 in amino acids: CASAVVPTTSGGSFTGELFF. The CDR3 nucleotides read TGTGCTAGTGCCGTCGTCCCTACAACTAGCGGGGGGTCATTCACCGGGGAGCTGTTTTTT.

The V gene is TRBV5-6, the J gene TRBJ1-1; 7 bases fit TRBD1. CDR3 size: 12 residues. CDR1 is SGHDT, CDR2 YYEEEE, per germline. After removal of 2 bases from V and 6 bases from J, the junction contained 1 base not matched to a gene. The CDR3 reads CASSFTGAEAFF. In DNA, the CDR3 is TGTGCCAGCAGCTTTACAGGGGCTGAAGCTTTCTTT.

This chain links TRBV9 with TRBJ2-3; D is undetermined. Trimming took off 2 bases at V and 1 base at J, with 11 bases between the two ends. The CDR3 totals 15 residues. Germline-derived CDR1 and CDR2 are SGDLS and YYNGEE. Written as DNA, the CDR3 is TGTGCCAGCAGCGTTACAGATGACGGCACAGATACGCAGTATTTT. Amino acid sequence: CASSVTDDGTDTQYF.

V usage is TRBV20-1 and J usage is TRBJ1-2; possible D gene TRBD1, 6 bases. Germline values: CDR1 DFQATT, CDR2 SNEGSKA (reference sequence). V shed 4 bases and J shed 6 bases, with 9 bases lying between them. CDR3 size: 11 residues. The DNA for the CDR3 is TGCAGTGCTATCCAGGGGAATGGCTACACCTTC. Translated: CSAIQGNGYTF.

The V and J genes are TRBV12-5 and TRBJ1-1; D is perhaps TRBD1 (5 bases). The germline V gene encodes CDR1 LGHNT and CDR2 FRNRAP. CDR3 length: 16 amino acids. The V end was cut by 0 bases, the J end by 6 bases, with 17 bases between. The CDR3 reads CASGLVIGRDIAEAFF. Written as DNA, the CDR3 is TGTGCTAGTGGTTTGGTAATCGGCAGGGATATCGCTGAAGCTTTCTTT.

V is TRBV2 and J is TRBJ2-7, with D perhaps matching TRBD2 (6 bases). Deletions cut 3 bases from V and 5 bases from J, with 11 bases between. CDR1 is SNHLY and CDR2 is FYNNEI in the germline V gene. There are 13 residues in the CDR3. DNA of the CDR3: TGTGCCAGCAGTGACGGACTACGGGACGAGCAGTACTTC. It is translated as CASSDGLRDEQYF.

This clone was counted a single time. This rearrangement joins TRBV3-1 (or the pseudogene TRBV3-2) to TRBJ1-2; maybe TRBD1 (6 bases). CDR1 LGHDT and CDR2 YNNKEL come from the germline V gene (reference sequence). The CDR3 is made up of 16 amino acids. Trimming shortened V by 0 bases and J by 0 bases, and 11 bases separated the two germline ends. In nucleotides, the CDR3 is TGTGCCAGCAGCCAAGACGGGACACAAGCTAACTATGGCTACACCTTC. Translating it yields CASSQDGTQANYGYTF.

The V and J genes are TRBV19 and TRBJ1-1; maybe TRBD1 (6 bases). V dropped 1 base and J dropped 4 bases, with 16 bases sitting between them. The germline gives CDR1 LNHDA, CDR2 SQIVND (reference sequence). This CDR3 comprises 16 residues. This CDR3 is CASSIGGSRGSTEAFF. CDR3 nucleotide sequence: TGTGCCAGTAGTATAGGAGGGAGTAGGGGGAGCACTGAAGCTTTCTTT.

The rearrangement uses TRBV7-2 and TRBJ2-1; 8 nucleotides match TRBD1. Germline assignment: CDR1 SGHTA and CDR2 FQGNSA. CDR3 length: 16 amino acids. V lost 5 bases to trimming and J lost 5 bases; unmatched junction nucleotides: 11. The CDR3 protein is CASSPQGGWGDNEQFF. The CDR3 bases are TGTGCCAGCAGCCCACAGGGGGGTTGGGGGGACAATGAGCAGTTCTTC.

The V call is TRBV2, the J call TRBJ1-2; no definite D call. The V end lost 3 bases, the J end lost 3 bases, and 11 bases lay between the germline ends. The V gene's germline CDR1 is SNHLY and CDR2 FYNNEI. The CDR3 is made up of 14 amino acids. This CDR3 reads CASSDDREDYGYTF. CDR3 in DNA: TGTGCCAGCAGTGATGACCGGGAGGACTATGGCTACACCTTC.

This clone has only one observation. J is TRBJ1-6 and V is TRBV6-5, with D possibly being TRBD1 (6 bases). There are 16 residues in the CDR3. V lost 4 bases to trimming and J lost 4 bases, with 14 bases between them. Germline CDR1 and CDR2: MNHEY and SVGAGI. The DNA for the CDR3 is TGTGCCAGCAGTTGGGGGCAGGCGATTTATAATTCACCCCTCCACTTT. It translates to CASSWGQAIYNSPLHF.

This clone showed up just once. The chain joins TRBV6-4 to TRBJ2-4; 9 nucleotides match TRBD1. V shed 8 bases and J 4 bases; nucleotides not matched to a gene: 6. CDR3 length: 14 amino acids. CDR1 and CDR2 from the germline V gene are MRHNA and SNTAGT. The DNA of the CDR3 is TGTGCCAGCTCCTCGGGACAGGGTAAAAACATTCAGTACTTC. Its translation: CASSSGQGKNIQYF.

V is TRBV6-4 and J is TRBJ2-3; a weak D match, TRBD1 (6 bases). Trimming shortened V by 5 bases and J by 3 bases, and 12 bases separated the two germline ends. The length of the CDR3 is 14 residues. Per the germline V gene, CDR1 is MRHNA and CDR2 is SNTAGT. The CDR3 here is CASSPGARTDTQYF. In DNA form, the CDR3 reads TGTGCCAGCAGTCCAGGGGCGCGGACAGATACGCAGTATTTT.

The chain is built from TRBV4-1 and TRBJ1-5; TRBD1 agrees at 9 bases. V lost 6 bases to trimming and J lost 4 bases; unmatched junction nucleotides: 7. Germline CDR1 is MGHRA and CDR2 is YSYEKL. The CDR3 has 15 amino acids. CDR3 nucleotides: TGCGCCAGCAGTTCCATCGGGACAGGGAATCAGCCCCAGCATTTT. This gives the protein CASSSIGTGNQPQHF.

The genes are TRBV27 and TRBJ1-2; the match to TRBD1 covers 10 bases. CDR3 length: 15 amino acids. Germline CDR1 reads MNHEY; CDR2 reads SMNVEV (reference sequence). V shed 3 bases, J shed 6 bases, and the junction held 7 bases outside the gene matches. CDR3 amino acids: CASSFRQGAPDGYTF. CDR3 in DNA: TGTGCCAGCAGTTTCCGACAGGGGGCTCCGGATGGCTACACCTTC.

The chain has TRBV27 and TRBJ2-3; D may be TRBD1 (6 bases). Germline V lookup: CDR1 MNHEY, CDR2 SMNVEV (reference sequence). Trimming stripped 5 bases from V and 2 bases from J, with 20 bases between. The CDR3 extends over 17 amino acids. CDR3 sequence: CASSPLGATGSTDTQYF. The CDR3, as DNA: TGTGCCAGCAGTCCCCTAGGGGCGACAGGCTCCACAGATACGCAGTATTTT.

The chain recombines TRBV15 with TRBJ1-2; TRBD1 matches at 12 bases. The CDR3 has 15 amino acids. Per the germline V gene, CDR1 is LNHNV and CDR2 is YYDKDF (reference sequence). The V and J ends lost 8 bases and 6 bases, in that order; junction bases with no gene match: 10. CDR3 sequence reads: CATLGDRGRRNGYTF. The CDR3 nucleotides are TGTGCCACCCTAGGGGACAGGGGGCGGAGGAATGGCTACACCTTC.

J is TRBJ1-1 and V is TRBV5-4, with TRBD1 identical over 7 bases. This CDR3 has 12 amino acids. The germline V gene has CDR1 SGHNT and CDR2 YYREEE (reference sequence). Germline trimming cut 10 bases from V and 3 bases from J; bases unmatched to any gene: 6. The CDR3 is CACKGADTEAFF. The CDR3 bases are TGTGCCTGCAAGGGGGCGGACACTGAAGCTTTCTTT.

This clone was seen more than once but under ten times. The chain carries TRBV28 and TRBJ1-1, with TRBD1 matching over 9 bases. The V segment lost 4 bases and the J segment 7 bases; nucleotides outside the gene matches: 16. Germline V lookup: CDR1 MDHEN, CDR2 SYDVKM. This CDR3 contains 17 residues. CDR3 region: CASSSQGQGFKKGEAFF. DNA of the CDR3: TGTGCCAGCAGTTCCCAGGGACAGGGTTTCAAAAAGGGTGAAGCTTTCTTT.

The chain couples TRBV30 to TRBJ2-1, with TRBD2 matching over 7 bases. Germline assignment: CDR1 GTSNPN and CDR2 SVGIG (reference sequence). After removal of 2 bases from V and 6 bases from J, the junction contained 7 bases not matched to a gene. The CDR3 runs to 14 residues. As DNA, the CDR3 is TGTGCCTGGAGTCGGGCGGGGGTGGTCAATGAGCAGTTCTTC. This gives the protein CAWSRAGVVNEQFF. Based on the CDR3 plus reference TRBV30 and TRBJ2-1, the full variable domain is SQTIHQWPATLVQPVGSPLSLECTVEGTSNPNLYWYRQAAGRGLQLLFYSVGIGQISSEVPQNLSASRPQDRQFILSSKKLLLSDSGFYLCAWSRAGVVNEQFFGPGTRLTVL.

The chain carries TRBV5-6 and TRBJ2-1, with TRBD2 as a possible D gene (6 bases). The germline V gene encodes CDR1 SGHDT and CDR2 YYEEEE. The CDR3 contains 15 residues. V was shortened by 3 bases and J by 2 bases, with 12 bases between the two germline ends. CDR3 amino acids: CASSYLTSTYNEQFF. CDR3 DNA: TGTGCCAGCAGCTATCTTACTAGCACCTACAATGAGCAGTTCTTC.

This chain joins TRBV3-1 (or the pseudogene TRBV3-2) and TRBJ2-7, with D unclear. Trimming left V 1 base short and J 7 bases short, with 14 bases between. This CDR3 has 14 amino acids. Germline-derived CDR1 and CDR2 are LGHDT and YNNKEL (reference sequence). The CDR3: CASSQGPQSEEQYF. In DNA form, the CDR3 reads TGTGCCAGCAGCCAAGGGCCTCAAAGCGAGGAGCAGTACTTC.

The J gene is TRBJ1-2, the V gene TRBV28; D is possibly TRBD1 (5 bases). The CDR3 extends over 14 amino acids. Trimming cost V 3 bases and J 0 bases, with 8 bases left between them. The germline V gene encodes CDR1 MDHEN and CDR2 SYDVKM. The CDR3 is CASSFTGSNYGYTF. In nucleotides, the CDR3 is TGTGCCAGCAGTTTTACAGGTTCTAACTATGGCTACACCTTC.